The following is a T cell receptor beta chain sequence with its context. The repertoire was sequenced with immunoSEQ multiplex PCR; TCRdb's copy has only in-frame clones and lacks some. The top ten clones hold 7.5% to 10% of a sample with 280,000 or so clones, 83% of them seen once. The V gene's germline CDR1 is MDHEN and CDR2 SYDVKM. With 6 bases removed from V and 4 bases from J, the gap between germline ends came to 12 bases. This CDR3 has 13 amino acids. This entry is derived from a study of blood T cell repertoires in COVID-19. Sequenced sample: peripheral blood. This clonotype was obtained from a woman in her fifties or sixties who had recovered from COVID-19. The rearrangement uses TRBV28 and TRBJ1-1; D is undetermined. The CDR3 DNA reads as TGTGCCAGCAGGGCCCCCGGGAGCACTGAAGCTTTCTTT. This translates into CASRAPGSTEAFF.